These 27 T cell receptor beta chains came from one sample sequenced in a study of control samples from healthy donors and cancer patients. TCRdb's table, derived via immunoSEQ multiplex PCR, lists solely in-frame clones and lacks some. Of approximately 170,000 clones in the sample, 90% were seen once. The sample was blood. The receptors derive from a woman in her forties or fifties in good health.

The chain uses TRBV15 and TRBJ2-1; D gene unclear. V was cut by 1 base and J by 4 bases, with 8 bases left in between. The CDR3 runs to 14 residues. Germline lookup yields CDR1 LNHNV and CDR2 YYDKDF (reference sequence). The chain's CDR3 is CATSRVTSYNEQFF. The CDR3 nucleotides read TGTGCCACCAGCAGAGTGACCAGTTACAATGAGCAGTTCTTC.

This clone turned up a few times. The chain uses TRBV12-3 or TRBV12-4 and TRBJ1-1; 8 nucleotides agree with TRBD1. This CDR3 spans 13 amino acids. Unmatched junction bases numbered 0, after V lost 3 bases and J lost 3 bases. The CDR3 DNA sequence: TGTGCCAGCAGTTTGGACAGGGACACTGAAGCTTTCTTT. It is translated as CASSLDRDTEAFF.

The chain combines TRBV6-1 with TRBJ1-6; D not resolved. The germline gives CDR1 MNHNS, CDR2 SASEGT. Trimming took off 1 base at V and 7 bases at J, with 5 bases between the two ends. CDR3 length equals 13 residues. The CDR3: CASSEVGNSPLHF. The CDR3 region has the DNA TGTGCCAGCAGTGAAGTTGGAAATTCACCCCTCCACTTT.

This rearrangement joins TRBV5-1 to TRBJ2-2, with 9 bases lining up with TRBD1. CDR1 and CDR2 (germline): SGHRS, YFSETQ. There are 14 residues in the CDR3. V shed 4 bases and J 4 bases; nucleotides not matched to a gene: 2. The CDR3 is CASSPDRGTGELFF. In DNA, the CDR3 is TGCGCCAGCAGCCCGGACAGGGGCACCGGGGAGCTGTTTTTT.

J is TRBJ1-1 and V is TRBV5-6, with 8 nucleotides matching TRBD1. The V gene's germline CDR1 is SGHDT and CDR2 YYEEEE. The CDR3 consists of 17 residues. After removal of 4 bases from V and 1 base from J, the junction contained 12 bases not matched to a gene. The chain's CDR3 is CASSLVPTGTGNTEAFF. CDR3 in DNA: TGTGCCAGCAGCCTCGTACCGACCGGGACAGGGAACACTGAAGCTTTCTTT.

The DNA of the CDR3 is TGTGCCAGTAGTATAGAGACAGGGCAACATTCACCCCTCCACTTT. Amino acid sequence: CASSIETGQHSPLHF. The J gene is TRBJ1-6, the V gene TRBV19; 7 nucleotides agree with TRBD1. The CDR3 totals 15 residues. V lost 0 bases and J lost 8; bases outside the gene matches: 4. From germline, CDR1 is LNHDA and CDR2 SQIVND (reference sequence).

This chain uses TRBV6-2 or TRBV6-3 with TRBJ1-1, with TRBD1 matching 8 bases. Germline values: CDR1 MNHEY, CDR2 SVGEGT. Trimming cost V 5 bases and J 5 bases; bases outside gene matches: 7. CDR3 length equals 14 residues. DNA of the CDR3: TGTGCCAGCAGTGCAGGGGGCGGTGGAACTGAAGCTTTCTTT. The encoded protein is CASSAGGGGTEAFF.

The chain couples TRBV6-4 to TRBJ2-2; D call uncertain. CDR1 is MRHNA and CDR2 is SNTAGT in the germline V gene. The CDR3 sequence is 13 residues long. Trimming pared 7 bases from V and 2 bases from J, leaving 8 bases between. CDR3 in DNA: TGTGCCAGCATGGACCATAACACCGGGGAGCTGTTTTTT. Encoded protein: CASMDHNTGELFF.

The CDR3 DNA reads TGTGCCTCGACCCCATCTCCCCGCGTCACTGAAGCTTTCTTT. As protein: CASTPSPRVTEAFF. The V and J genes are TRBV15 and TRBJ1-1, with no clear D. Between the trimmed V and J ends, which lost 11 bases and 4 bases, there was a span of 20 bases. Germline V gene sequence: CDR1 LNHNV, CDR2 YYDKDF (reference sequence). This CDR3 has 14 residues.

The sample holds one count of this clone. This chain joins TRBV3-1 (or the pseudogene TRBV3-2) and TRBJ1-4, with TRBD1 matching over 10 bases. Germline loops: CDR1 LGHDT, CDR2 YNNKEL (reference sequence). The trim removed 2 bases at V and 8 bases at J, leaving 5 bases unmatched. This CDR3 is built from 15 residues. CDR3 nucleotides: TGTGCCAGCAGCCAAATGGGGACAGGGGTCGAAAAACTGTTTTTT. Protein: CASSQMGTGVEKLFF.

This chain connects TRBV28 to TRBJ1-2, with D uncertain. CDR1 and CDR2 (germline): MDHEN, SYDVKM. The ends were cut back, 8 bases at V and 1 base at J, with 17 bases in the middle. This CDR3 has 15 amino acids. The CDR3 loop reads CASQPPRENNYGYTF. The CDR3 region has the DNA TGTGCCAGCCAACCCCCCCGGGAAAATAACTATGGCTACACCTTC.

This clone was counted a single time. The CDR3 here is CASMMARSNTEAFF. The CDR3 DNA reads TGTGCCAGCATGATGGCCAGATCGAACACTGAAGCTTTCTTT. J is TRBJ1-1 and V is TRBV2, with D unresolved. With 7 bases removed from V and 1 base from J, the gap between germline ends came to 13 bases. CDR1 is SNHLY, CDR2 FYNNEI, per germline. The CDR3 spans 14 residues.

This chain connects TRBV7-2 to TRBJ2-4; D gene uncertain. Germline V CDR1 and CDR2: SGHTA, FQGNSA. There are 17 residues in the CDR3. Trimming removed 1 base from V and 0 bases from J, with 13 bases in between. CDR3: CASSLGVLFGAKNIQYF. In DNA form, the CDR3 reads TGTGCCAGCAGCTTAGGTGTACTGTTTGGAGCCAAAAACATTCAGTACTTC.

This clone was counted a few times. V and J are TRBV7-2 and TRBJ1-5; D might be TRBD1 (6 bases). This CDR3 is built from 15 residues. Germline CDR1 is SGHTA and CDR2 is FQGNSA. The germline V and J ends were trimmed by 5 bases and 2 bases, with 13 bases remaining between them. The CDR3, as DNA: TGTGCCAGCAGCGATCAGACAGGTCGCAATCAGCCCCAGCATTTT. Translating it yields CASSDQTGRNQPQHF.

The chain couples TRBV7-8 to TRBJ2-7; D is possibly TRBD1 (5 bases). Per the germline V gene, CDR1 is SGHVS and CDR2 is FQNEAQ. The length of the CDR3 is 15 residues. Trimming took 1 base from V and 1 from J, leaving 11 bases between them. Here the CDR3 DNA reads TGTGCCAGCAGCTTAGTCCAGGGTAGGTCCTACGAGCAGTACTTC. Protein sequence: CASSLVQGRSYEQYF.

The chain has TRBV30 and TRBJ1-5, with 7 bases identical to TRBD1. Germline-derived CDR1 and CDR2 are GTSNPN and SVGIG (reference sequence). Germline trimming cut 4 bases from V and 4 bases from J; bases unmatched to any gene: 10. CDR3 length equals 15 residues. CDR3 in amino acids: CAWTFSEQGNQPQHF. The CDR3 region has the DNA TGTGCCTGGACCTTCAGTGAACAGGGGAATCAGCCCCAGCATTTT.

In the case of this clone: Lacking the conserved final phenylalanine or tryptophan, this CDR3 likely reflects a read error. V gene TRBV5-1 combines with J gene TRBJ2-7, with TRBD1 matching 9 bases. Germline values: CDR1 SGHRS, CDR2 YFSETQ. This CDR3 has 14 amino acids. This CDR3 is CASSLGTGGGEQYL. The CDR3 nucleotides are TGTGCCAGCAGCTTGGGAACAGGGGGCGGCGAGCAGTACCTC.

About this clone: The same CDR3 can be traced to other DNA sequences in this sample. This sequence joins TRBV5-1 and TRBJ2-5, with D unresolved. Trimming left V 0 bases short and J 4 bases short, with 7 bases between. The CDR3 runs to 13 residues. Germline V gene lookup returns CDR1 SGHRS and CDR2 YFSETQ. CDR3 DNA sequence: TGCGCCAGCAGCTTGGGGGCCGGAGAGACCCAGTACTTC. This translates into CASSLGAGETQYF.

This chain joins TRBV4-3 and TRBJ1-2, with D possibly TRBD1 on 5 matching bases. The CDR3 totals 14 residues. Trimming cost V 0 bases and J 8 bases, with 13 bases left between them. Germline loops: CDR1 LGHNA, CDR2 YSLEER. CDR3 residues: CASSQESHRGGYTF. CDR3 DNA sequence: TGCGCCAGCAGCCAAGAAAGCCACCGGGGCGGCTACACCTTC.

The V call is TRBV9, the J call TRBJ1-3; TRBD1 matches at 7 bases. Germline trimming cut 2 bases from V and 0 bases from J; bases unmatched to any gene: 5. Germline loops: CDR1 SGDLS, CDR2 YYNGEE. The CDR3 has 16 residues. CDR3 loop: CASSVGQALSGNTIYF. The CDR3 region has the DNA TGTGCCAGCAGCGTTGGACAGGCCCTCTCTGGAAACACCATATATTTT.

For the CDR3, the DNA is TGTGCCAGCCGATACCGGGAAAACACTGAAGCTTTCTTT. As protein: CASRYRENTEAFF. V usage is TRBV6-6 and J usage is TRBJ1-1, with D unresolved. The germline V gene encodes CDR1 MNHNY and CDR2 SVGAGI (reference sequence). The CDR3 covers 13 residues. V gave up 8 bases and J gave up 2 bases, with 12 bases separating them.

The rearrangement joins TRBV30 to TRBJ1-6; 10 positions agree with TRBD1. The CDR3 runs 15 residues. Germline V gene data show CDR1 as GTSNPN and CDR2 as SVGIG (reference sequence). With V trimmed by 4 bases and J by 11 bases, 11 bases remained unmatched. The CDR3 is CAWTTLTGGATPLHF. The CDR3 nucleotides read TGTGCCTGGACGACTTTGACAGGGGGCGCTACACCCCTCCACTTT.

The chain employs TRBV28 and TRBJ2-5; D remains unclear. Trimming took 7 bases from V and 7 from J, leaving 13 bases between them. Germline V gene lookup returns CDR1 MDHEN and CDR2 SYDVKM. The CDR3 consists of 12 residues. In DNA form, the CDR3 reads TGTGCCAGCACCCTACACAAAGGGACCCAGTACTTC. It codes for CASTLHKGTQYF.

The rearrangement links TRBV19 to TRBJ1-5; D uncertain. This CDR3 is built from 13 residues. Germline V gene sequence: CDR1 LNHDA, CDR2 SQIVND (reference sequence). Trimming took off 10 bases at V and 5 bases at J, with 15 bases between the two ends. CDR3 amino acids: CATSIQRYQPQHF. The DNA for the CDR3 is TGTGCCACCAGTATCCAGCGATATCAGCCCCAGCATTTT.

This clone was seen more than once but under ten times. The gene calls are TRBV6-5 and TRBJ1-1; D perhaps matches TRBD1 (5 bases). The CDR3 sequence is 14 residues long. Trimming removed 7 bases at V and 1 base at J, with 13 bases between. Germline CDR1 is MNHEY and CDR2 is SVGAGI. CDR3 region: CASIHRFTNTEAFF. The CDR3 nucleotides are TGTGCCAGCATCCACAGGTTCACGAACACTGAAGCTTTCTTT.

This rearrangement joins TRBV18 to TRBJ1-5, with 7 nucleotides matching TRBD1. The CDR3 runs to 14 residues. Trimming removed 6 bases from V and 4 bases from J; junction bases left unmatched: 6. Germline V CDR1 and CDR2: KGHSH, LQKENI. CDR3 sequence reads: CASSLAGGNQPQHF. The CDR3, as DNA: TGTGCCAGCTCCCTGGCAGGGGGTAATCAGCCCCAGCATTTT. The full variable domain, in which reference TRBV18 and TRBJ1-5 provide the parts outside the CDR3, is NAGVMQNPRHLVRRRGQEARLRCSPMKGHSHVYWYRQLPEEGLKFMVYLQKENIIDESGMPKERFSAEFPKEGPSILRIQQVVRGDSAAYFCASSLAGGNQPQHFGDGTRLSIL.

This chain connects TRBV7-3 to TRBJ2-1; 8 bases fit TRBD1. Looked up from germline, CDR1 is SGHTA and CDR2 is FQGTGA. The length of the CDR3 is 14 residues. Germline trimming cut 4 bases from V and 4 bases from J; bases unmatched to any gene: 3. CDR3 protein: CASSSGQVYNEQFF. The DNA for the CDR3 is TGTGCCAGCAGCTCGGGACAGGTATACAATGAGCAGTTCTTC.